Following are 22 T cell receptor beta chains from one sample sequenced in a study of blood T cell repertoires in COVID-19. Generated by immunoSEQ multiplex PCR, the TCRdb table keeps only in-frame clones and is missing some. Of approximately 240,000 clones listed, 83% are singletons. The sample was peripheral blood. The receptor set was obtained from a human donor in a cohort sampled during active COVID-19.

The chain combines TRBV27 with TRBJ2-5; D is possibly TRBD2 (7 bases). This CDR3 has 14 amino acids. Germline-derived CDR1 and CDR2 are MNHEY and SMNVEV (reference sequence). V was shortened by 3 bases and J by 5 bases, with 13 bases between the two germline ends. Written as DNA, the CDR3 is TGTGCCAGCAGTTTGAGGGGGGGCGGGGAGACCCAGTACTTC. Translation gives CASSLRGGGETQYF.

The CDR3 reads CASSSLGRENDEQYF. The CDR3 DNA follows: TGTGCCAGCAGCTCTCTGGGGCGGGAGAACGACGAGCAGTACTTC. This chain connects TRBV7-9 to TRBJ2-7; TRBD2 matches at 7 bases. The V gene's germline CDR1 is SEHNR and CDR2 FQNEAQ (reference sequence). Germline trimming cut 4 bases from V and 5 bases from J; bases unmatched to any gene: 11. This CDR3 spans 15 amino acids.

The gene calls are TRBV27 and TRBJ2-2; 7 nucleotides line up with TRBD1. Trimming at V came to 7 bases and at J to 6 bases, leaving 11 bases not matched to a gene. Germline-derived CDR1 and CDR2 are MNHEY and SMNVEV (reference sequence). The CDR3 spans 15 residues. The CDR3 DNA reads as TGTGCCAGCAACCCCGGGACAGTACTGTCCGGGGAGCTGTTTTTT. Protein sequence: CASNPGTVLSGELFF.

CDR3 region: CASSFLTGQFRETQYF. In DNA, the CDR3 is TGTGCCAGCAGTTTCCTGACGGGACAATTTCGAGAGACCCAGTACTTC. This chain uses TRBV28 with TRBJ2-5; weak D call: TRBD1 (6 bases). The germline V gene encodes CDR1 MDHEN and CDR2 SYDVKM. This CDR3 comprises 16 residues. Trimming removed 3 bases at V and 4 bases at J, with 18 bases between.

V gene TRBV2 combines with J gene TRBJ1-6; D gene uncertain. Germline V gives CDR1 SNHLY, CDR2 FYNNEI. Trimming cost V 4 bases and J 4 bases, with 8 bases left between them. This CDR3 has 14 amino acids. This CDR3 is CASSVGIYNSPLHF. The CDR3 DNA sequence: TGTGCCAGCAGTGTCGGGATTTATAATTCACCCCTCCACTTT.

The chain's CDR3 is CATIPQEGNTEAFF. The CDR3 DNA reads TGTGCCACCATCCCCCAGGAGGGGAACACTGAAGCTTTCTTT. V and J are TRBV2 and TRBJ1-1; D is unresolved. From germline, CDR1 is SNHLY and CDR2 FYNNEI. V was shortened by 10 bases and J by 1 base, with 16 bases between the two germline ends. This CDR3 is 14 amino acids long.

This clone was seen a single time. This rearrangement joins TRBV27 to TRBJ2-2; 8 bases line up with TRBD1. The CDR3 contains 13 residues. Germline values: CDR1 MNHEY, CDR2 SMNVEV (reference sequence). V shed 11 bases, J shed 4 bases, and the junction held 6 bases outside the gene matches. The CDR3 coding sequence is TGTGCCTCCAGGACAGGGTTCACCGGGGAGCTGTTTTTT. Translating gives CASRTGFTGELFF.

This clone has a handful of counts. J is TRBJ2-2 and V is TRBV5-4; possible D gene TRBD2, 7 bases. V lost 4 bases and J lost 8, with 15 bases in between. Per the germline V gene, CDR1 is SGHNT and CDR2 is YYREEE (reference sequence). CDR3 length: 14 residues. In nucleotides, the CDR3 is TGTGCCAGCAGCAACGCGGGGGCGGGGGGGGAGCTGTTTTTT. It encodes CASSNAGAGGELFF.

This clone turned up a few times. V gene TRBV12-5 combines with J gene TRBJ1-6; D not resolved. This CDR3 has 13 amino acids. The ends were cut back, 4 bases at V and 5 bases at J, with 6 bases in the middle. The V gene's germline CDR1 is LGHNT and CDR2 FRNRAP. CDR3 DNA: TGTGCTAGTGGTTCAACAGATAATTCACCCCTCCACTTT. Translated: CASGSTDNSPLHF.

This chain uses TRBV7-2 with TRBJ2-7; possibly TRBD1 for D (5 bases). Per germline, CDR1 SGHTA and CDR2 FQGNSA. The CDR3 covers 16 residues. V gave up 7 bases and J gave up 4 bases, with 23 bases separating them. The DNA of the CDR3 is TGTGCCAGCACCCCAAGAGTGGCGACAGTGCCTTACGAGCAGTACTTC. Amino acid sequence: CASTPRVATVPYEQYF.

This rearrangement joins TRBV27 to TRBJ2-1, with 7 nucleotides matching TRBD1. The CDR3 is made up of 14 amino acids. Trimming removed 5 bases from V and 5 bases from J; junction bases left unmatched: 6. CDR1 MNHEY and CDR2 SMNVEV come from the germline V gene (reference sequence). In DNA, the CDR3 is TGTGCCAGCAGTCGTAGGGGGCTTAACAATGAGCAGTTCTTC. Protein product: CASSRRGLNNEQFF.

The J gene is TRBJ1-2, the V gene TRBV7-2, with D possibly being TRBD1 (6 bases). Germline V gene data show CDR1 as SGHTA and CDR2 as FQGNSA. V was trimmed by 6 bases and J by 4 bases, leaving 15 bases between them. CDR3 length: 14 residues. CDR3 nucleotides: TGTGCCAGCAGAACAGGGATTGGGGCCTATGGCTACACCTTC. Protein product: CASRTGIGAYGYTF. Variable domain in full (rest from reference TRBV7-2 and TRBJ1-2): GAGVSQSPSNKVTEKGKDVELRCDPISGHTALYWYRQSLGQGLEFLIYFQGNSAPDKSGLPSDRFSAERTGGSVSTLTIQRTQQEDSAVYLCASRTGIGAYGYTFGSGTRLTVV.

The rearrangement links TRBV24-1 to TRBJ2-1; 7 positions match TRBD1. Germline CDR1 reads KGHDR; CDR2 reads SFDVKD. V shed 1 base and J 5 bases; nucleotides not matched to a gene: 4. This CDR3 is 15 amino acids long. The DNA of the CDR3 is TGTGCCACCAGTGATTTCGGGGACAGAAACAATGAGCAGTTCTTC. Residues: CATSDFGDRNNEQFF.

V gene TRBV5-6 combines with J gene TRBJ2-3, with 9 bases lining up with TRBD1. Germline-derived CDR1 and CDR2 are SGHDT and YYEEEE. This CDR3 spans 14 amino acids. The trim removed 2 bases at V and 5 bases at J, leaving 3 bases unmatched. The CDR3 loop reads CASSLQGAGDTQYF. The CDR3 region has the DNA TGTGCCAGCAGCTTACAGGGGGCTGGAGATACGCAGTATTTT. Full variable domain (remainder filled in from reference TRBV5-6 and TRBJ2-3): DAGVTQSPTHLIKTRGQQVTLRCSPKSGHDTVSWYQQALGQGPQFIFQYYEEEERQRGNFPDRFSGHQFPNYSSELNVNALLLGDSALYLCASSLQGAGDTQYFGPGTRLTVL.

The chain's CDR3 is CASSTNGDQETQYF. Written as DNA, the CDR3 is TGCGCCAGCAGCACGAACGGGGACCAAGAGACCCAGTACTTC. The chain is built from TRBV5-1 and TRBJ2-5, with a tentative D call TRBD2 (5 bases). V gave up 4 bases and J gave up 0 bases, with 10 bases separating them. The CDR3 is 14 amino acids. The V gene's germline CDR1 is SGHRS and CDR2 YFSETQ.

This clone occurred once. This rearrangement joins TRBV7-9 to TRBJ2-5; 7 bases align to TRBD2. Per the germline V gene, CDR1 is SEHNR and CDR2 is FQNEAQ (reference sequence). J was trimmed by 2 bases and V by 4 bases; bases with no gene match: 13. The length of the CDR3 is 17 residues. The CDR3 loop reads CASSYLGLVGKQETQYF. The CDR3 DNA reads as TGTGCCAGCAGCTACCTCGGACTAGTTGGGAAACAAGAGACCCAGTACTTC.

The rearrangement joins TRBV2 to TRBJ2-5; no clear D. Germline V CDR1 and CDR2: SNHLY, FYNNEI. CDR3 size: 13 residues. Trimming shortened V by 1 base and J by 1 base, and 4 bases separated the two germline ends. CDR3 region: CASSEDTQETQYF. The CDR3 DNA reads as TGTGCCAGCAGTGAAGACACCCAAGAGACCCAGTACTTC.

This clone has only a few counts. The chain joins TRBV28 to TRBJ1-2; D call uncertain. Trimming stripped 2 bases from V and 7 bases from J, with 20 bases between. The CDR3 spans 16 residues. From germline, CDR1 is MDHEN and CDR2 SYDVKM. The CDR3 sequence: CASSLLSYQKGGGYTF. DNA of the CDR3: TGTGCCAGCAGTTTACTCTCGTATCAGAAAGGCGGTGGCTACACCTTC.

The chain employs TRBV12-3 or TRBV12-4 and TRBJ2-7; TRBD1 matches 9 bases. J gave up 3 bases and V 7 bases, and 4 bases lay outside the gene matches. The CDR3 sequence is 13 residues long. CDR3 coding DNA: TGTGCCAGCAAGGACAGGGGAAGCTACGAGCAGTACTTC. As protein: CASKDRGSYEQYF.

The chain employs TRBV19 and TRBJ1-5; 7 positions agree with TRBD1. The V segment lost 6 bases and the J segment 1 base; nucleotides outside the gene matches: 6. CDR1 LNHDA and CDR2 SQIVND come from the germline V gene (reference sequence). This CDR3 comprises 15 residues. As DNA, the CDR3 is TGTGCCAGTAGCCTTGACAGGGCCAGCAATCAGCCCCAGCATTTT. It encodes CASSLDRASNQPQHF.

A single count supports this clone. V is TRBV5-1 and J is TRBJ1-1; TRBD1 matches at 7 bases. With V trimmed by 3 bases and J by 4 bases, 0 bases remained unmatched. This CDR3 is built from 12 residues. Germline V gives CDR1 SGHRS, CDR2 YFSETQ. The CDR3 DNA reads TGCGCCAGCAGCTCAGGGGGCACTGAAGCTTTCTTT. Protein product: CASSSGGTEAFF.

The chain recombines TRBV7-9 with TRBJ1-4; D perhaps matches TRBD1 (5 bases). The CDR3 is 14 residues long. Trimming took off 5 bases at V and 8 bases at J, with 15 bases between the two ends. Germline V lookup: CDR1 SEHNR, CDR2 FQNEAQ (reference sequence). CDR3 coding DNA: TGTGCCAGCAGCAAAACAGGAGTTGGGGAAAAACTGTTTTTT. It is translated as CASSKTGVGEKLFF. Complete variable domain (other parts from reference TRBV7-9 and TRBJ1-4): DTGVSQNPRHKITKRGQNVTFRCDPISEHNRLYWYRQTLGQGPEFLTYFQNEAQLEKSRLLSDRFSAERPKGSFSTLEIQRTEQGDSAMYLCASSKTGVGEKLFFGSGTQLSVL.